This section outlines one TCR beta chain sequence together with its context. The target antigen is unknown. This entry is derived from a study of cytomegalovirus exposure and HLA in healthy donors. Study as a whole: Most genotyped donors, roughly 80% of about 400, had Caucasian-associated genetic ancestry.

Vbeta (60) and Jbeta (13) primers were used in the PCR. Assay used: immunoSEQ multiplex PCR; TCRdb lists only in-frame clones, some missing. Of roughly 190,000 clones in the sample, more than 60% are singletons; the top ten hold 2% to 2.5%. V lost 0 bases and J lost 5; bases outside the gene matches: 4. The CDR3 runs 16 residues. Germline assignment: CDR1 LGHNT and CDR2 FRNRAP. General study points: The authors considered a cluster of highly shared sequence variants likely to be a sequencing artifact. There were several of the most significant clusters that appeared linked to common viral pathogens in a later analysis. Later, an analysis showed that TCR beta chains associated with HLA were more clonally expanded than others that were equally common.

This receptor was obtained from a woman in her 30s in good health and CMV-seropositive. The chain is built from TRBV12-5 and TRBJ2-1; 10 bases are shared with TRBD1. The sample consisted of PBMCs. The CDR3 spells CASGLVQGTGDNEQFF. CDR3 sequence (DNA): TGTGCTAGTGGTTTGGTACAAGGGACAGGGGACAATGAGCAGTTCTTC.